The rows below give T cell receptor beta chains drawn from one sample of a study of TIL therapy for anti-PD-1-resistant metastatic lung cancer. The protocol was immunoSEQ multiplex PCR, while the TCRdb copy is restricted to in-frame clones and leaves out a portion. The sample records about 36,000 clones, roughly 70% being singletons. The material was blood, obtained at baseline. These receptors all come from a person aged 25-85 years with non-small cell lung cancer. Both conserved end residues are part of each CDR3. Each record gives: CDR3 length, V gene, D gene, clone size, J gene, CDR3 protein, CDR3 DNA. The D gene is left open where the match is weak. The size field is filled for only some rows; it gives once, few, many or a size class.

>13|TRBV5-4|NA|NA|TRBJ1-6
CASSLDRNSPLHF
TGTGCCAGCAGCTTGGATAGAAATTCACCCCTCCACTTT
>16|TRBV7-9|TRBD1|NA|TRBJ1-1
CASSQGTGGADTEAFF
TGTGCCAGCAGCCAAGGGACAGGGGGCGCGGACACTGAAGCTTTCTTT
>17|TRBV27|NA|NA|TRBJ1-5
CASSLHRDGGWNQPQHF
TGTGCCAGCAGTTTACACAGGGACGGAGGGTGGAATCAGCCCCAGCATTTT
>14|TRBV5-6|TRBD1|NA|TRBJ1-5
CASSFDRGNQPQHF
TGTGCCAGCAGCTTTGACAGGGGCAATCAGCCCCAGCATTTT
>15|TRBV18|TRBD1|NA|TRBJ1-5
CASSGGTVSNQPQHF
TGTGCCAGCTCCGGAGGGACAGTTAGCAATCAGCCCCAGCATTTT
>14|TRBV6-5|NA|NA|TRBJ2-2
CASRATSGAGELFF
TGTGCCAGCAGAGCGACTAGTGGGGCCGGGGAGCTGTTTTTT
>16|TRBV6-1|TRBD1|NA|TRBJ1-3
CASSERQGFFGNTIYF
TGTGCCAGCAGTGAGAGACAGGGTTTCTTTGGAAACACCATATATTTT
>12|TRBV7-9|NA|NA|TRBJ2-2
CASSLSTGELFF
TGTGCCAGCAGCCTAAGCACCGGGGAGCTGTTTTTT
>13|TRBV29-1|TRBD1|few|TRBJ1-2
CSVDAGTGNGYTF
TGCAGCGTTGACGCCGGGACAGGGAACGGCTACACCTTC
>14|TRBV18|TRBD1|NA|TRBJ2-7
CASSPVESGGEQYF
TGTGCCAGCTCACCGGTAGAGTCAGGGGGCGAGCAGTACTTC
>15|TRBV19|NA|NA|TRBJ1-6
CASSILRANNSPLHF
TGTGCCAGTAGTATACTAAGGGCCAATAATTCACCCCTCCACTTT
>13|TRBV7-2|NA|NA|TRBJ2-5
CASTVRSRETQYF
TGTGCCAGCACCGTGAGATCCCGAGAGACCCAGTACTTC
>15|TRBV11-3|NA|NA|TRBJ1-4
CASTQGGDRNEKLFF
TGTGCCAGCACCCAAGGCGGGGATCGGAATGAAAAACTGTTTTTT
>13|TRBV28|NA|NA|TRBJ2-1
CASSPEGIDEQFF
TGTGCCAGCAGTCCCGAAGGTATCGATGAGCAGTTCTTC
>11|TRBV6-1|NA|NA|TRBJ1-2
CASKGLYGYTF
TGTGCCAGCAAGGGGTTATATGGCTACACCTTC
>15|TRBV29-1|TRBD2|once|TRBJ2-3
CSVGVSGGLTDTQYF
TGCAGCGTTGGGGTTAGCGGGGGGTTAACAGATACGCAGTATTTT
>15|TRBV30|TRBD1|NA|TRBJ1-1
CAWNYRGRGNTEAFF
TGTGCCTGGAACTACAGGGGGCGCGGGAACACTGAAGCTTTCTTT
>16|TRBV7-8|NA|few|TRBJ1-5
CASSLRGAGSNQPQHF
TGTGCCAGCAGCTTACGGGGGGCAGGGAGCAATCAGCCCCAGCATTTT
>15|TRBV19|TRBD1|NA|TRBJ1-2
CASSDHRGLNYGYTF
TGTGCCAGTAGTGACCACAGGGGGCTTAACTATGGCTACACCTTC
>16|TRBV7-3|NA|NA|TRBJ2-1
CASSPRAGVLIYEQFF
TGTGCCAGCAGCCCCCGGGCCGGGGTTTTGATTTATGAGCAGTTCTTC
>13|TRBV2|TRBD1|few|TRBJ2-7
CASTGQPSYEQYF
TGTGCCAGCACGGGACAGCCCTCCTACGAGCAGTACTTC
>15|TRBV27|TRBD1|NA|TRBJ2-7
CASSPSGGGSYEQYF
TGTGCCAGCAGTCCTTCAGGGGGCGGAAGCTACGAGCAGTACTTC
>13|TRBV7-6|NA|NA|TRBJ2-2
CAGSATHTGELFF
TGTGCCGGCAGCGCGACCCATACCGGGGAGCTGTTTTTT
>16|TRBV6-1|NA|NA|TRBJ2-2
CASSESPGGNTGELFF
TGTGCCAGCAGTGAGTCACCAGGCGGGAACACCGGGGAGCTGTTTTTT
>12|TRBV29-1|NA|NA|TRBJ1-3
CSSRDNGNTIYF
TGCAGCAGCCGGGACAACGGAAACACCATATATTTT
>14|TRBV13|NA|NA|TRBJ2-2
CASTQGPATGELFF
TGTGCCAGCACTCAAGGGCCCGCCACCGGGGAGCTGTTTTTT
>15|TRBV28|NA|NA|TRBJ2-2
CASSLQAGNTGELFF
TGTGCCAGCAGTCTACAGGCAGGCAACACCGGGGAGCTGTTTTTT
>15|TRBV25-1|NA|NA|TRBJ1-4
CASPPGLLTNEKLFF
TGTGCCAGTCCACCCGGGCTATTAACTAATGAAAAACTGTTTTTT
>13|TRBV5-5|NA|NA|TRBJ2-1
CASSLARATEQFF
TGTGCCAGCAGCTTGGCCAGAGCTACTGAGCAGTTCTTC
>14|TRBV28|TRBD1|NA|TRBJ2-7
CASSLGTGDFEQYF
TGTGCCAGCAGTTTGGGGACAGGGGACTTCGAGCAGTACTTC
>20|TRBV14|TRBD1|NA|TRBJ1-2
CASSQDYAGTGGLSNYGYTF
TGTGCCAGCAGCCAAGATTACGCCGGGACAGGGGGCCTATCTAACTATGGCTACACCTTC
>13|TRBV27|TRBD1|NA|TRBJ2-5
CASRVQGAWTQYF
TGTGCCAGCAGGGTTCAGGGGGCTTGGACCCAGTACTTC
>14|TRBV7-2|NA|NA|TRBJ1-2
CASSLVRGDYGYTF
TGTGCCAGCAGCTTAGTCAGGGGAGACTATGGCTACACCTTC
>14|TRBV29-1|NA|NA|TRBJ1-3
CSPRGGGGGNTIYF
TGCAGCCCCCGTGGGGGGGGCGGTGGAAACACCATATATTTT
>13|TRBV6-4|NA|NA|TRBJ2-1
CASSPDSYNEQFF
TGTGCCAGCAGCCCAGACTCCTACAATGAGCAGTTCTTC